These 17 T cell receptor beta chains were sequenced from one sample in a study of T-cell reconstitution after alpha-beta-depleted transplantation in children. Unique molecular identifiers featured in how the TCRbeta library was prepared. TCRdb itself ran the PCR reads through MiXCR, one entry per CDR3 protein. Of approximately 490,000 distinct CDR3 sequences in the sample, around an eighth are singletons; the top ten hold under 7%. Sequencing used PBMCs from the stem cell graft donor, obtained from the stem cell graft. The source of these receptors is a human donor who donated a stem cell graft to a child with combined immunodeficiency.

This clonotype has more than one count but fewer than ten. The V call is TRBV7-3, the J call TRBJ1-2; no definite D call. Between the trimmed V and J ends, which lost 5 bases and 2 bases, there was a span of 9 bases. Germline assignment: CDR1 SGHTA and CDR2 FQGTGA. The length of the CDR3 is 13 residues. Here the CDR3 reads CASSPNRNYGYTF. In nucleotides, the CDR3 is TGTGCCAGCAGCCCGAACAGAAACTATGGCTACACCTTC.

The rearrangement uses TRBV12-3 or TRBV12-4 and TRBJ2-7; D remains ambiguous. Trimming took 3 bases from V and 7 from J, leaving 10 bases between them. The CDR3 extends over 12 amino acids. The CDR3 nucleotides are TGTGCCAGCAGTTTGACCGCTACTGAGCAGTACTTC. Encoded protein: CASSLTATEQYF.

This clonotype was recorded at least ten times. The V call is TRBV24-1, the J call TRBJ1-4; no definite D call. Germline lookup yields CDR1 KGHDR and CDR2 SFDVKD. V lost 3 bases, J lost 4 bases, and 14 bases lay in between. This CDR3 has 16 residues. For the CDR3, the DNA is TGTGCCACCAGTGATGGGGTGGCAGGCAATAATGAAAAACTGTTTTTT. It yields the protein CATSDGVAGNNEKLFF.

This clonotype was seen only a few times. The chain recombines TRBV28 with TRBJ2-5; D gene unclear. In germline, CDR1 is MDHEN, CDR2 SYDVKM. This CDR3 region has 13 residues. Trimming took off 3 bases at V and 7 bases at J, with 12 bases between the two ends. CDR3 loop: CASSFPPVGTQYF. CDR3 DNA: TGTGCCAGCAGTTTTCCTCCGGTAGGGACCCAGTACTTC.

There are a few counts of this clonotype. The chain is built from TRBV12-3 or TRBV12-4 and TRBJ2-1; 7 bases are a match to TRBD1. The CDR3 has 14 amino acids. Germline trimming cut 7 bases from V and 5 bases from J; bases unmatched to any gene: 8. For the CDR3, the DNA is TGTGCCAGCAAGACGGGACAGATAAACAATGAGCAGTTCTTC. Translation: CASKTGQINNEQFF.

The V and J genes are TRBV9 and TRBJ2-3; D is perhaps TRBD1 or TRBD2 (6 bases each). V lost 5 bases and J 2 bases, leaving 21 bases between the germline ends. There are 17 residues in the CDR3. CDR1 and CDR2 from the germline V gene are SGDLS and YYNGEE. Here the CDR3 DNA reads TGTGCCAGCAGACCTCCCGGAGGGGGTCAAGACACAGATACGCAGTATTTT. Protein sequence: CASRPPGGGQDTDTQYF.

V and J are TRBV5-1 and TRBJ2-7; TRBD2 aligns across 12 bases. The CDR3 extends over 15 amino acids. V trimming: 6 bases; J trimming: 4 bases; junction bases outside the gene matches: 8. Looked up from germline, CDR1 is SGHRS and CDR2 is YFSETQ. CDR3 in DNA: TGCGCCAGCAAACGGACTAGCGGGGATTCTTACGAGCAGTACTTC. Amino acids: CASKRTSGDSYEQYF.

The CDR3: CAIRVLDSPAGTDTQYF. CDR3 coding DNA: TGTGCCATCAGGGTTTTAGACAGTCCCGCGGGAACAGATACGCAGTATTTT. The chain joins TRBV28 to TRBJ2-3; perhaps TRBD2 as D (6 bases). Trimming stripped 10 bases from V and 3 bases from J, with 26 bases between. The CDR3 contains 17 residues. The germline V gene has CDR1 MDHEN and CDR2 SYDVKM.

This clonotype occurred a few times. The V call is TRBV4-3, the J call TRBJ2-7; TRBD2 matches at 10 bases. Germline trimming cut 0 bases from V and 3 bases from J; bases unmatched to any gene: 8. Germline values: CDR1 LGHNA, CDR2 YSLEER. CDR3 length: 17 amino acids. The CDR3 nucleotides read TGCGCCAGCAGCCAAGAACCTCGCCTAGCGGGAGTCTACGAGCAGTACTTC. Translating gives CASSQEPRLAGVYEQYF.

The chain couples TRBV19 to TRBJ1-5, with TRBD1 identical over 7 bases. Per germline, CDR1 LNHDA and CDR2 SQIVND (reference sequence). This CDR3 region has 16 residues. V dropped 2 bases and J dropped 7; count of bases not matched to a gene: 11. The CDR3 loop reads CASSIRGLTGEQPQHF. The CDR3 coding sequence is TGTGCCAGTAGTATACGGGGACTCACAGGGGAACAGCCCCAGCATTTT. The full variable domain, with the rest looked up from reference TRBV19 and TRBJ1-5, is DGGITQSPKYLFRKEGQNVTLSCEQNLNHDAMYWYRQDPGQGLRLIYYSQIVNDFQKGDIAEGYSVSREKKESFPLTVTSAQKNPTAFYLCASSIRGLTGEQPQHFGDGTRLSIL.

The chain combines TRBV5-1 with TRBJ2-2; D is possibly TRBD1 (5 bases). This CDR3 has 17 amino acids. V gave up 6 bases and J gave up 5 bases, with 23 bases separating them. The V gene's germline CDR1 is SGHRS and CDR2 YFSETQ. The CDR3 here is CASTPGTTAYKTGELFF. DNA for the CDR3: TGCGCCAGCACCCCGGGTACGACAGCGTATAAAACCGGGGAGCTGTTTTTT.

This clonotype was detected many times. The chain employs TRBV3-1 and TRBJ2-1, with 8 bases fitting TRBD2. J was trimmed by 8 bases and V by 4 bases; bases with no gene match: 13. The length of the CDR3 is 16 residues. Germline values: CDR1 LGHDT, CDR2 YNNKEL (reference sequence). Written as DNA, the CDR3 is TGTGCCAGCAGCCGCCATGCGGAAGCGGGAGCCTATGAGCAGTTCTTC. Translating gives CASSRHAEAGAYEQFF.

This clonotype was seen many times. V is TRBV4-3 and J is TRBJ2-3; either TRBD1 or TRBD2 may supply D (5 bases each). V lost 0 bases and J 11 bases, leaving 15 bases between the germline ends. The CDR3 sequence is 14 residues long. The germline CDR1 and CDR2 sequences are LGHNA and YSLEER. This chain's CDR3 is CASSQDLGVAWQYF. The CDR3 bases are TGCGCCAGCAGCCAAGATCTGGGGGTAGCTTGGCAGTATTTT.

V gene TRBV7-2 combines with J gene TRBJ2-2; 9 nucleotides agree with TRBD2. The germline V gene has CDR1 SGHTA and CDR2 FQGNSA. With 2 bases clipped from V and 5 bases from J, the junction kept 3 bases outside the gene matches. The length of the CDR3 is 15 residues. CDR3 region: CASSLQAGGTGELFF. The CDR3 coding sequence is TGTGCCAGCAGCTTACAAGCGGGGGGTACCGGGGAGCTGTTTTTT.

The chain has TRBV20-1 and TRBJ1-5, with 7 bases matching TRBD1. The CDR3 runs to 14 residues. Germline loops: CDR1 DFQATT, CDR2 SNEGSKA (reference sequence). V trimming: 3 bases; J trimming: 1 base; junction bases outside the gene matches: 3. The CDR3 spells CSARPTGSNQPQHF. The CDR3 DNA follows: TGCAGTGCTAGGCCGACAGGGAGCAATCAGCCCCAGCATTTT.

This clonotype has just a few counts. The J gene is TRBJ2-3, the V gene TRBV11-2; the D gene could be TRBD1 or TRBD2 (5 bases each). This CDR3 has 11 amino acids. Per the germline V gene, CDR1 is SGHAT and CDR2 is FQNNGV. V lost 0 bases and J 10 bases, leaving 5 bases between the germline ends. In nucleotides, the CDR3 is TGTGCCAGCAGCTTAGAGGGGGCGCAGTATTTT. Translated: CASSLEGAQYF.

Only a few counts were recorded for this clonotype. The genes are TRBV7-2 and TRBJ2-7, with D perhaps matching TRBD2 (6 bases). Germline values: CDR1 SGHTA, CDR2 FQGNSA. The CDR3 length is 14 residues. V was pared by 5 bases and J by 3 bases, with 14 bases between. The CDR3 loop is CASSQAGQLYEQYF. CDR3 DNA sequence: TGTGCCAGCAGCCAAGCGGGCCAGCTCTACGAGCAGTACTTC.